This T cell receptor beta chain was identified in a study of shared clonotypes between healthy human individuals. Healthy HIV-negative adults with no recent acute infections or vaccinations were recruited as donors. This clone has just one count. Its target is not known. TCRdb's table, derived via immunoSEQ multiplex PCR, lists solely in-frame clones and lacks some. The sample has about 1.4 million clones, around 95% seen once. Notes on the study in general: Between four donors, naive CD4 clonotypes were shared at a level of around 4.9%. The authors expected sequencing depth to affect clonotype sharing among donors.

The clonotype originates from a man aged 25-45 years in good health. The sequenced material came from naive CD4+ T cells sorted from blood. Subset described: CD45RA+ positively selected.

The CDR3 nucleotides read TGTGCCAAAAAGAAGCGGGGGACAGATACGCAGTATTTT. It encodes CAKKKRGTDTQYF. The V call is TRBV2, the J call TRBJ2-3; 8 bases match TRBD2. Germline loops: CDR1 SNHLY, CDR2 FYNNEI. V shed 10 bases, J shed 3 bases, and the junction held 6 bases outside the gene matches. The CDR3 length is 13 residues.